Listed below are T cell receptor beta chains from one sample, sequenced in a study of blood T cell repertoires in COVID-19. Clones were sequenced by immunoSEQ multiplex PCR, and TCRdb holds only the in-frame ones, with some missing. In the table there are 150,000 or so clones, approximately 86% of which are singletons. The sequencing input was peripheral blood. These receptors all come from a woman aged 70 to 79 with COVID-19, enrolled during active disease. CDR3s include the opening cysteine and the closing phenylalanine or tryptophan. A D gene is named only where the DNA matches it firmly. The size of a clone is reported for some rows only, either as once, few or many, or as a class for expanded clones.

>NA|NA|TRBJ1-3|TRBV18
CASSPEPSGNTIYF
TGTGCCAGCTCACCAGAGCCCTCTGGAAACACCATATATTTT
>many|NA|TRBJ2-7|TRBV3-1/TRBV3-2
CASSQGPGAGPRREQYF
TGTGCCAGCAGCCAAGGCCCAGGGGCAGGGCCACGTAGGGAGCAGTACTTC
>NA|NA|TRBJ2-1|TRBV5-1
CASSLDFNEQFF
TGCGCCAGCAGCTTGGACTTCAATGAGCAGTTCTTC
>NA|TRBD2|TRBJ2-2|TRBV5-4
CASSFPEGAGGPGGELFF
TGTGCCAGCAGCTTCCCCGAGGGAGCGGGGGGGCCTGGCGGGGAGCTGTTTTTT
>NA|NA|TRBJ1-5|TRBV5-1
CASSLDRDQPQHF
TGCGCCAGCAGCTTGGACAGGGATCAGCCCCAGCATTTT
>NA|TRBD1|TRBJ2-2|TRBV5-4
CASSSLTGGITGELFF
TGTGCCAGCAGCTCACTGACAGGGGGAATCACCGGGGAGCTGTTTTTT
>NA|NA|TRBJ2-3|TRBV19
CASKGRRSGSTDTQYF
TGTGCCAGTAAAGGGAGACGGAGCGGAAGCACAGATACGCAGTATTTT
>NA|NA|TRBJ2-3|TRBV4-1
CASSHGDSGLTDTQYF
TGCGCCAGCAGCCACGGAGACTCAGGACTCACAGATACGCAGTATTTT
>NA|NA|TRBJ1-1|TRBV7-9
CASSPFTGNGAFF
TGTGCCAGCAGCCCATTTACAGGGAACGGAGCTTTCTTT
>NA|TRBD1|TRBJ2-3|TRBV6-4
CARATGTGTTDTQYF
TGTGCCAGGGCGACCGGGACAGGGACCACAGATACGCAGTATTTT
>NA|TRBD1|TRBJ1-2|TRBV2
CASSQQGADYGYTF
TGTGCCAGCAGTCAACAGGGGGCAGACTATGGCTACACCTTC
>NA|NA|TRBJ1-5|TRBV5-5
CASSLSRQGHLGQPQHF
TGTGCCAGCAGCTTGTCGAGGCAGGGGCACTTAGGGCAGCCCCAGCATTTT
>NA|NA|TRBJ1-5|TRBV5-6
CASSLAGGGLEQPQHF
TGTGCCAGCAGCTTGGCCGGGGGGGGCTTGGAGCAGCCCCAGCATTTT
>NA|TRBD1|TRBJ1-4|TRBV27
CASSSADRGGEKLFF
TGTGCCAGCAGTTCTGCGGACAGGGGTGGTGAAAAACTGTTTTTT
>NA|NA|TRBJ1-1|TRBV5-1
CASSLGLSGTEAFF
TGCGCCAGCAGCTTGGGGCTTAGCGGCACTGAAGCTTTCTTT
>NA|TRBD1|TRBJ1-1|TRBV3-1/TRBV3-2
CASSQMGQGTTEAFF
TGTGCCAGCAGCCAGATGGGACAGGGGACCACTGAAGCTTTCTTT
>once|NA|TRBJ1-6|TRBV6-5
CASSYSIGGLPPLHF
TGTGCCAGCAGTTACTCTATTGGAGGTCTTCCGCCCCTCCACTTT
>NA|NA|TRBJ1-5|TRBV3-1/TRBV3-2
CASSQGASNQPQHF
TGTGCCAGCAGCCAAGGGGCTAGCAATCAGCCCCAGCATTTT
>NA|NA|TRBJ1-6|TRBV18
CASSSGNSPLHF
TGTGCCAGCTCGTCAGGGAATTCACCCCTCCACTTT
>NA|TRBD1|TRBJ2-5|TRBV29-1
CSVASGQGTETQYF
TGCAGCGTCGCTTCGGGACAGGGTACTGAGACCCAGTACTTC
>NA|TRBD1|TRBJ1-2|TRBV5-1
CASSATGDNYGYTF
TGCGCCAGCAGCGCTACAGGGGACAACTATGGCTACACCTTC
>NA|NA|TRBJ2-7|TRBV6-6
CASSQATTYEQYF
TGTGCCAGCAGTCAAGCCACGACCTACGAGCAGTACTTC
>NA|NA|TRBJ2-7|TRBV29-1
CSEKDSRGYEQYF
TGCAGCGAGAAGGACAGCCGGGGCTACGAGCAGTACTTC
>once|NA|TRBJ1-2|TRBV27
CASSSGGGYYGYTF
TGTGCCAGCAGTTCCGGGGGGGGATACTATGGCTACACCTTC
>NA|NA|TRBJ1-2|TRBV15
CATSRDWPRQIELANYGYTF
TGTGCCACCAGCAGAGATTGGCCGCGACAAATTGAATTAGCTAACTATGGCTACACCTTC
>few|NA|TRBJ1-2|TRBV2
CASSEDFYGYTF
TGTGCCAGCAGCGAGGACTTCTATGGCTACACCTTC
>NA|TRBD1|TRBJ1-6|TRBV6-4
CASRGQGVPNSPLHF
TGTGCCAGCCGAGGACAGGGGGTTCCTAATTCACCCCTCCACTTT
>NA|NA|TRBJ2-5|TRBV6-1
CASSEMGRGETQYF
TGTGCCAGCAGTGAAATGGGCAGGGGTGAGACCCAGTACTTC
>NA|TRBD1|TRBJ1-2|TRBV6-5
CASSRDRGRTYGYTF
TGTGCCAGCAGTAGGGACAGGGGGCGCACCTATGGCTACACCTTC
>once|NA|TRBJ1-2|TRBV2
CASKGQGSAGYTF
TGTGCCAGCAAAGGGCAGGGGTCCGCTGGCTACACCTTC
>NA|NA|TRBJ1-3|TRBV30
CASGVENTIYF
TGTGCTTCTGGCGTGGAGAACACCATATATTTT
>NA|TRBD1|TRBJ1-1|TRBV5-1
CASRRTGRNTEAFF
TGCGCCAGCAGGAGGACAGGTAGGAACACTGAAGCTTTCTTT
>NA|NA|TRBJ1-4|TRBV30
CAWSGGQLNEKLFF
TGTGCCTGGAGCGGAGGACAGCTCAATGAAAAACTGTTTTTT
>NA|NA|TRBJ1-1|TRBV29-1
CSVDQYRATEAFF
TGCAGCGTTGATCAGTACAGGGCCACTGAAGCTTTCTTT
>NA|NA|TRBJ2-1|TRBV7-8
CASSLLTGTWGAFF
TGTGCCAGCAGCTTACTAACCGGGACATGGGGTGCGTTCTTC
>NA|TRBD2|TRBJ2-3|TRBV7-3
CASSSGLAGGTDTQYF
TGTGCCAGCAGCTCGGGACTAGCGGGGGGTACAGATACGCAGTATTTT
>NA|TRBD2|TRBJ2-5|TRBV6-2/TRBV6-3
CASSHLVVAGEETQYF
TGTGCCAGCAGCCACCTCGTGGTAGCGGGGGAAGAGACCCAGTACTTC
>NA|TRBD1|TRBJ1-1|TRBV27
CASKEGQLNTEAFF
TGTGCCAGCAAAGAGGGACAGCTGAACACTGAAGCTTTCTTT
>NA|TRBD2|TRBJ2-5|TRBV3-1/TRBV3-2
CASSQDRGAGDVTQYF
TGTGCCAGCAGCCAAGATCGGGGAGCGGGGGACGTGACCCAGTACTTC
>NA|NA|TRBJ2-3|TRBV6-5
CASRGSVGADTQYF
TGTGCCAGCAGAGGGTCGGTAGGGGCAGATACGCAGTATTTT
>NA|NA|TRBJ2-1|TRBV7-3
CASSQQSGTLNEQFF
TGTGCCAGCAGCCAGCAGTCCGGGACTCTCAATGAGCAGTTCTTC